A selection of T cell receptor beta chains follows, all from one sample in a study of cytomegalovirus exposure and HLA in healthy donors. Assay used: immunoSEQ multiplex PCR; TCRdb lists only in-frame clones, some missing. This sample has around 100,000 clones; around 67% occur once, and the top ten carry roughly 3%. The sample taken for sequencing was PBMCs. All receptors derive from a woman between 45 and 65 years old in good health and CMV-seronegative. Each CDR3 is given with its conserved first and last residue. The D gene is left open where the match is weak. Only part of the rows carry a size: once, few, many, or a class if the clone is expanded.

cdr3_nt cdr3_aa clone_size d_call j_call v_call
TGTGCCAGCAGCAAGGCCCTCATAGCGGGAATGGAGGAGACCCAGTACTTC CASSKALIAGMEETQYF - - TRBJ2-5 TRBV21-1
TGTGCCAGCAGCCACATCGGGAGTGAGCAGTTCTTC CASSHIGSEQFF - - TRBJ2-1 TRBV11-2
TGTGCCAGCAGCCTTGCGGGGGATGACTATGGCTACACCTTC CASSLAGDDYGYTF - - TRBJ1-2 TRBV7-9
TGTGCCATCAGTGCAGTCGCTGACACTGAAGCTTTCTTT CAISAVADTEAFF - - TRBJ1-1 TRBV10-3
TGCAGCGTTGAAGTTTATAGCGGCGAGCAGTACTTC CSVEVYSGEQYF few - TRBJ2-7 TRBV29-1
TGTGCCAGCAGCCAAGCCGGGACAGCTTTTTGGGAGACCCAGTACTTC CASSQAGTAFWETQYF few TRBD1 TRBJ2-5 TRBV11-2
TGCGCCAGCAGCTCAAGACTAGCGGGAGGTTCTGCAGGGGAGCTGTTTTTT CASSSRLAGGSAGELFF - TRBD2 TRBJ2-2 TRBV5-1
TGTGCCAGCAGTTCGGGACTGGGGGTCCCTAACTATGGCTACACCTTC CASSSGLGVPNYGYTF - - TRBJ1-2 TRBV27
TGTGCCATCCAAAACACACTAGACCACTACGAGCAGTACTTC CAIQNTLDHYEQYF - - TRBJ2-7 TRBV10-3
TGTGCCAGCAGTTTATCTTCACAGGGCTCCTACGAGCAGTACTTC CASSLSSQGSYEQYF - - TRBJ2-7 TRBV27
TGTGCCATCAGTGAGAGGGAGTTTGATGAAGCTTTCTTT CAISEREFDEAFF - - TRBJ1-1 TRBV10-3
TGTGCCAGCAGTCCTTCGGGGGGCGGAGTCTCCTACGAGCAGTACTTC CASSPSGGGVSYEQYF - - TRBJ2-7 TRBV27
TGCGCCAGCAGCCCCGGACAGGACTATGGCTACACCTTC CASSPGQDYGYTF - TRBD1 TRBJ1-2 TRBV5-1
TGCGCCAGCAGCTCGGGAAGCTCTGGGGCCAACGTCCTGACTTTC CASSSGSSGANVLTF once - TRBJ2-6 TRBV5-1
TGTGCCAGCAGCCCCTTGGAGAGGTACGAGCAGTACTTC CASSPLERYEQYF once - TRBJ2-7 TRBV4-2
TGTGCCAGCAGCTTCGCCCCAGACAGGAATTACAATGAGCAGTTCTTC CASSFAPDRNYNEQFF - - TRBJ2-1 TRBV5-5
TGTGCCAGCAGTTCCCGGACAGACTACAATGAGCAGTTCTTC CASSSRTDYNEQFF - - TRBJ2-1 TRBV6-6
TGTGCCAGCTCACCCCTACAGGAGAGGGAGACCCAGTACTTC CASSPLQERETQYF - - TRBJ2-5 TRBV18